This entry features one T cell receptor beta chain sequence. This may arise from a read error, as a much more abundant clone is one base away. The sample has other DNA sequences that encode this CDR3 too. Division of CD4+ cells produced a CD45RA+ naive subset and a CD45RA-negative memory subset. Sequenced by immunoSEQ multiplex PCR; TCRdb stores in-frame clones only, minus some. The sample has more than 850,000 clones; around three quarters are singletons. The sample is drawn from a study of shared clonotypes between healthy human individuals. Study details: Three plates each covered CD4 naive and memory; CD8 naive two, CD8 memory one.

Material: memory CD4+ T cells from PBMCs. Subset described: CD45RA-negative fraction. The TCR sequence derives from a man aged 18 to 30 in good health. Some clones in this sample may be carry-over from other donors' samples.

The CDR3 loop is CASSRTGAGGELFF. The CDR3 coding sequence is TGTGCCAGCAGCCGGACAGGGGCCGGCGGGGAGCTGTTTTTT. The gene calls are TRBV7-3 and TRBJ2-2; 9 bases map to TRBD1. The CDR3 consists of 14 residues. With 5 bases clipped from V and 7 bases from J, the junction kept 5 bases outside the gene matches. Germline V gene sequence: CDR1 SGHTA, CDR2 FQGTGA.